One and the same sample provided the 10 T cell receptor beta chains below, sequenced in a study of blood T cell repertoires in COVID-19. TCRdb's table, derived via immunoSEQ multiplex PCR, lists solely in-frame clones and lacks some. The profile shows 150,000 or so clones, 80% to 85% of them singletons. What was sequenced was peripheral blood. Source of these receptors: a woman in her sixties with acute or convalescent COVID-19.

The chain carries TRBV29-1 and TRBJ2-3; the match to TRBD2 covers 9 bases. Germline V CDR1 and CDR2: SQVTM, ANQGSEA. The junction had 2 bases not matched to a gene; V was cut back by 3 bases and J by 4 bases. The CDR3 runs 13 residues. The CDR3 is CSVDAGGPDTQYF. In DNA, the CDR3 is TGCAGCGTTGACGCGGGAGGGCCAGATACGCAGTATTTT.

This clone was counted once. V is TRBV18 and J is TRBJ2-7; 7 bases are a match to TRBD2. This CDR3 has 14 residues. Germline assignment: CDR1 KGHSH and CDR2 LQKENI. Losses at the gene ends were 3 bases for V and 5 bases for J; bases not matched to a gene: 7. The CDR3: CASSPGLADDEQYF. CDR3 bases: TGTGCCAGCTCACCGGGTCTAGCGGACGACGAGCAGTACTTC.

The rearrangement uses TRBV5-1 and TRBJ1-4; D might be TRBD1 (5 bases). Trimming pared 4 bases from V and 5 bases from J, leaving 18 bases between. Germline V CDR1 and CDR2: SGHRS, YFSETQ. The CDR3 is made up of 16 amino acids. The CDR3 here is CASSKGTHGGNEKLFF. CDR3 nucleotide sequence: TGCGCCAGCAGCAAAGGGACTCACGGGGGAAATGAAAAACTGTTTTTT.

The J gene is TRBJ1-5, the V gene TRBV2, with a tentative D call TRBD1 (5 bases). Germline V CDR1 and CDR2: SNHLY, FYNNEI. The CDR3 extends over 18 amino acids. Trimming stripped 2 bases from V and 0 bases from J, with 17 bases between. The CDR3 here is CASSEYRGFPSSNQPQHF. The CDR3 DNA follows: TGTGCCAGCAGTGAATATAGGGGCTTCCCCTCTAGCAATCAGCCCCAGCATTTT.

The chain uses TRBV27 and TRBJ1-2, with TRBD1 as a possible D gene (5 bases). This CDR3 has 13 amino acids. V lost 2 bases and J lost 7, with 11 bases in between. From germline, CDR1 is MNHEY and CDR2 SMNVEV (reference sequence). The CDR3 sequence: CASSLQGSAGYTF. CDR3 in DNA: TGTGCCAGCAGTTTACAGGGATCGGCTGGCTACACCTTC.

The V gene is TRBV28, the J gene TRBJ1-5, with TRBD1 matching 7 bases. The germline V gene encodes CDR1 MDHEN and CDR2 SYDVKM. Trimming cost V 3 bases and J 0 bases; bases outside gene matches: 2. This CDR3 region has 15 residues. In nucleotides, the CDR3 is TGTGCCAGCAGTTTTTGGACAGGTAGCAATCAGCCCCAGCATTTT. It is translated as CASSFWTGSNQPQHF.

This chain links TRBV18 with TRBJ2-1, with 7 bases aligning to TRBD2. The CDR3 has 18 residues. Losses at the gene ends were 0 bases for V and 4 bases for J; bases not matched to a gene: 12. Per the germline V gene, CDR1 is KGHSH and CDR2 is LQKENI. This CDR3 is CASSPPAGIGDPYNEQFF. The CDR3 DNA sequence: TGTGCCAGCTCACCACCAGCGGGAATCGGTGACCCGTACAATGAGCAGTTCTTC.

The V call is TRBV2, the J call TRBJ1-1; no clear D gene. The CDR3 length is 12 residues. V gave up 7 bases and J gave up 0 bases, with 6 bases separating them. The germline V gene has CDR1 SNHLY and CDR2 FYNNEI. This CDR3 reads CASTTVNTEAFF. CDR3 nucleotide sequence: TGTGCCAGCACTACGGTGAACACTGAAGCTTTCTTT.

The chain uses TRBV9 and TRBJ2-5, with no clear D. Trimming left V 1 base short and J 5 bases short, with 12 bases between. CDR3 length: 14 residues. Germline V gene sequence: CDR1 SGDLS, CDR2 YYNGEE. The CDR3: CASSVNTVGETQYF. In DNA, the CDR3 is TGTGCCAGCAGCGTAAACACGGTCGGGGAGACCCAGTACTTC.

The chain's CDR3 is CASSVTRVLKTQYF. The CDR3 bases are TGTGCCAGCAGTGTAACCAGGGTTCTGAAGACCCAGTACTTC. The chain employs TRBV7-9 and TRBJ2-5; the D gene is possibly TRBD1 (5 bases). Looked up from germline, CDR1 is SEHNR and CDR2 is FQNEAQ (reference sequence). The germline V and J ends were trimmed by 6 bases and 6 bases, with 17 bases remaining between them. The CDR3 runs 14 residues.